This is a list of T cell receptor beta chains from one sample in a study of cytomegalovirus exposure and HLA in healthy donors. TCRdb keeps only in-frame clones here, not all; method: immunoSEQ multiplex PCR. The sample shows around 160,000 clones, around 77% of them seen only once. Sequencing used PBMCs. The source of these receptors is a woman in her thirties or forties in good health and CMV-seronegative. The CDR3 runs from the conserved cysteine through the conserved F or W. D genes are given only for firm matches. Size tells how often a clone was seen (once, few, many) or the class of an expanded clone, and some rows leave it out.

D gene	V gene	clone size	J gene	CDR3 length	CDR3 protein	CDR3 DNA
-	TRBV30	-	TRBJ1-4	14	CAWSPTDNPGKLFF	TGTGCCTGGAGTCCGACAGATAATCCGGGAAAACTGTTTTTT
TRBD1	TRBV29-1	few	TRBJ1-5	12	CSVGQGVGPQHF	TGCAGCGTTGGACAGGGGGTCGGGCCCCAGCATTTT
-	TRBV5-1	-	TRBJ1-1	15	CASQLGVLQGNEAFF	TGCGCCAGCCAGCTTGGAGTACTACAGGGCAATGAAGCTTTCTTT
TRBD1	TRBV7-8	once	TRBJ2-7	15	CASSLSTGGPYEQYF	TGTGCCAGCAGCTTATCAACAGGGGGACCCTACGAGCAGTACTTC
TRBD1	TRBV25-1	-	TRBJ1-2	14	CASSGGSQHYGYTF	TGTGCCAGCTCAGGGGGCTCTCAGCACTATGGCTACACCTTC
-	TRBV2	-	TRBJ1-1	13	CASQSEGQTEAFF	TGTGCCAGCCAAAGTGAGGGTCAGACTGAAGCTTTCTTT
TRBD1	TRBV7-6	-	TRBJ1-1	15	CASSLVQGARTEAFF	TGTGCCAGCAGCTTAGTCCAGGGGGCGCGAACTGAAGCTTTCTTT
-	TRBV18	-	TRBJ2-7	15	CASSGRGAEPYEQYF	TGTGCCAGCTCGGGCAGGGGGGCCGAACCCTACGAGCAGTACTTC
TRBD2	TRBV6-5	-	TRBJ2-2	16	CASSFGIAGYTGELFF	TGTGCCAGCAGTTTTGGAATAGCGGGATACACCGGGGAGCTGTTTTTT
-	TRBV2	-	TRBJ2-2	15	CASSGAGRNTGELFF	TGTGCCAGCAGCGGAGCGGGCCGGAACACCGGGGAGCTGTTTTTT
-	TRBV6-1	-	TRBJ2-5	14	CASSGQGIQETQYF	TGTGCCAGCAGTGGCCAGGGTATCCAAGAGACCCAGTACTTC
-	TRBV27	-	TRBJ1-5	15	CASSLMGPSNQPQHF	TGTGCCAGCAGTTTAATGGGGCCTAGCAATCAGCCCCAGCATTTT
-	TRBV19	-	TRBJ1-2	15	CASSPPASSNYGYTF	TGTGCCAGTAGTCCACCTGCGAGTTCTAACTATGGCTACACCTTC
TRBD1	TRBV28	-	TRBJ1-1	15	CASSFVGTGNTEAFF	TGTGCCAGCAGTTTTGTGGGGACAGGGAACACTGAAGCTTTCTTT
-	TRBV5-1	-	TRBJ1-1	16	CASSLGQGLSLTEAFF	TGCGCCAGCAGCTTGGGTCAGGGCTTATCTCTCACTGAAGCTTTCTTT
-	TRBV7-9	-	TRBJ1-1	16	CASSPRTQGVNTEAFF	TGTGCCAGCAGCCCCAGGACCCAGGGCGTGAACACTGAAGCTTTCTTT
TRBD2	TRBV9	-	TRBJ2-1	17	CASSVGLAGAPYNEQFF	TGTGCCAGCAGCGTAGGACTAGCGGGAGCCCCTTACAATGAGCAGTTCTTC
-	TRBV12-5	-	TRBJ2-3	19	CASGFNLDGTTSSTDTQYF	TGTGCTAGTGGTTTTAACCTTGATGGGACAACTTCTAGCACAGATACGCAGTATTTT
-	TRBV6-1	-	TRBJ1-1	14	CASSEVGGYTEAFF	TGTGCCAGCAGTGAAGTTGGGGGGTACACTGAAGCTTTCTTT
-	TRBV5-1	-	TRBJ1-2	15	CASSPPGGPLWGYTF	TGCGCCAGCAGCCCCCCCGGAGGGCCGCTATGGGGCTACACCTTC
TRBD1	TRBV11-3	few	TRBJ1-4	17	CASSLGQGALGGEKLFF	TGTGCCAGCAGCTTGGGACAGGGGGCCTTGGGGGGCGAAAAACTGTTTTTT
TRBD1	TRBV25-1	-	TRBJ2-7	16	CASSDPDRGSSYEQYF	TGTGCCAGCAGTGACCCCGACAGGGGGAGCTCCTACGAGCAGTACTTC
TRBD2	TRBV7-9	-	TRBJ2-7	16	CASSPRLAGGSYEQYF	TGTGCCAGCAGCCCGCGACTAGCGGGAGGCTCCTACGAGCAGTACTTC
-	TRBV5-6	once	TRBJ2-1	15	CASSLGPGTFNEQFF	TGTGCCAGCAGCTTGGGACCAGGTACTTTCAATGAGCAGTTCTTC
-	TRBV5-1	-	TRBJ1-1	14	CASGAGTPNTEAFF	TGCGCCAGCGGGGCCGGGACACCCAACACTGAAGCTTTCTTT
TRBD2	TRBV5-4	-	TRBJ2-7	16	CASSFLAGAGGGEQYF	TGTGCCAGCAGCTTCTTAGCGGGAGCGGGGGGAGGGGAGCAGTACTTC
-	TRBV27	-	TRBJ2-7	15	CASRGTLAPPYEQYF	TGTGCCAGCAGGGGGACACTAGCGCCTCCTTATGAGCAGTACTTC
-	TRBV5-1	-	TRBJ1-4	17	CASSAGRAPATNEKLFF	TGCGCCAGCAGCGCTGGGAGGGCGCCAGCAACTAATGAAAAACTGTTTTTT
-	TRBV20-1	-	TRBJ2-3	11	CSARLTDTQYF	TGCAGTGCCAGACTCACAGATACGCAGTATTTT
TRBD2	TRBV30	-	TRBJ2-1	13	CACRLAKINEQFF	TGTGCCTGCCGACTAGCGAAGATCAATGAGCAGTTCTTC
TRBD1	TRBV9	-	TRBJ1-1	14	CASSPIQGLAEAFF	TGTGCCAGCAGCCCGATACAGGGGTTGGCTGAAGCTTTCTTT
TRBD2	TRBV9	-	TRBJ2-1	15	CASSVESGSYNEQFF	TGTGCCAGCAGCGTAGAAAGCGGGAGTTACAATGAGCAGTTCTTC
-	TRBV7-2	-	TRBJ2-7	15	CASSLATLAGYEQYF	TGTGCCAGCAGCTTAGCGACCCTGGCGGGCTACGAGCAGTACTTC
-	TRBV21-1	few	TRBJ1-1	15	CASSPRTGEFGKAFF	TGTGCCAGCAGCCCCCGGACAGGCGAGTTCGGAAAAGCTTTCTTT
-	TRBV11-3	-	TRBJ2-1	12	CASRRGAREQFF	TGTGCCAGCAGACGTGGGGCCCGGGAGCAGTTCTTC
-	TRBV9	few	TRBJ2-5	18	CASSVAPLRIGREETQYF	TGTGCCAGCAGCGTAGCTCCCTTGAGAATAGGCCGGGAAGAGACCCAGTACTTC
TRBD2	TRBV7-3	few	TRBJ2-7	14	CASSFQREWHEQYF	TGTGCCAGCAGCTTCCAGCGGGAGTGGCACGAGCAGTACTTC
TRBD1	TRBV6-5	few	TRBJ1-2	16	CASSSVRDSLNYGYTF	TGTGCCAGCAGTTCCGTTAGGGACAGTTTAAACTATGGCTACACCTTC
-	TRBV30	few	TRBJ1-5	13	CAWSSKGEQPQHF	TGTGCCTGGAGTTCTAAAGGGGAACAGCCCCAGCATTTT
TRBD2	TRBV6-4	-	TRBJ2-5	14	CANSLAGGRETQYF	TGTGCCAACTCACTAGCGGGAGGGCGGGAGACCCAGTACTTC
TRBD1	TRBV2	-	TRBJ1-5	15	CASSEQGQEGQPQHF	TGTGCCAGCAGTGAACAGGGACAGGAGGGTCAGCCCCAGCATTTT
-	TRBV2	-	TRBJ1-2	15	CASSPNSDRNYGYTF	TGTGCCAGCAGCCCTAACTCCGACAGAAACTATGGCTACACCTTC
TRBD1	TRBV4-2	-	TRBJ1-1	16	CASSQSSGTVNTEAFF	TGTGCCAGCAGCCAATCCTCCGGGACAGTGAACACTGAAGCTTTCTTT
TRBD1	TRBV28	-	TRBJ2-1	15	CASLSGTGAYNEQFF	TGTGCCAGCTTATCCGGGACAGGGGCCTACAATGAGCAGTTCTTC
-	TRBV11-3	-	TRBJ2-1	15	CASSLEGAGYNEQFF	TGTGCCAGCAGCTTAGAGGGGGCCGGCTACAATGAGCAGTTCTTC
TRBD1	TRBV19	-	TRBJ2-3	16	CASSTGQGKRTDTQYF	TGTGCCAGTAGTACCGGACAGGGAAAGAGGACAGATACGCAGTATTTT
TRBD1	TRBV7-8	-	TRBJ1-1	17	CASSLATRQGWDTEAFF	TGTGCCAGCAGCTTAGCCACTCGACAGGGCTGGGACACTGAAGCTTTCTTT
TRBD2	TRBV5-1	-	TRBJ2-2	18	CASSTIKPGLANTGELFF	TGCGCCAGCAGCACCATAAAACCGGGACTAGCGAACACCGGGGAGCTGTTTTTT